The rows below give T cell receptor beta chains drawn from one sample of a study of Ad26.COV2.S vaccination and SARS-CoV-2 variants. Here immunoSEQ multiplex PCR was the method, and the copy in TCRdb shows in-frame clones only, minus some. Among 400,000 to 500,000 clones, approximately 89% were seen once, and the ten largest hold about 2.7%. Sample: peripheral blood, taken in a trial of Ad26.COV2.S vaccine versus placebo. The origin of the receptors is a person aged 18 to 65 who received the Ad26.COV2.S COVID-19 vaccine or a placebo. Both conserved end residues are part of each CDR3. The order of the fields is clone size, V gene, D gene, J gene, CDR3 protein, CDR3 DNA. A D gene is named only where the DNA matches it firmly. The size entry is marked missing in some rows and otherwise reads once, few, many or a size class.

clone_size: -; v_call: TRBV10-1; d_call: TRBD2; j_call: TRBJ2-7; cdr3_aa: CASGAVGGSYEQYF; cdr3_nt: TGCGCCAGCGGAGCGGTCGGGGGGTCATACGAGCAGTACTTC
clone_size: -; v_call: TRBV5-6; d_call: TRBD1; j_call: TRBJ1-2; cdr3_aa: CASSPRTGHSNYGYTF; cdr3_nt: TGTGCCAGCAGCCCCAGGACAGGGCACTCTAACTATGGCTACACCTTC
clone_size: -; v_call: TRBV7-3; d_call: TRBD2; j_call: TRBJ2-1; cdr3_aa: CASSVSGGAWNEQFF; cdr3_nt: TGTGCCAGCAGCGTAAGCGGGGGGGCTTGGAATGAGCAGTTCTTC
clone_size: -; v_call: TRBV12-3/TRBV12-4; d_call: -; j_call: TRBJ1-4; cdr3_aa: CASSNNEKLFF; cdr3_nt: TGTGCCAGCAGTAATAATGAAAAACTGTTTTTT
clone_size: once; v_call: TRBV6-5; d_call: -; j_call: TRBJ2-5; cdr3_aa: CASSSLPAPETQYF; cdr3_nt: TGTGCCAGCAGCTCCCTCCCCGCACCGGAGACCCAGTACTTC
clone_size: -; v_call: TRBV12-3/TRBV12-4; d_call: -; j_call: TRBJ1-4; cdr3_aa: CASSYRGEKLFF; cdr3_nt: TGTGCCAGCAGTTACCGGGGGGAAAAACTGTTTTTT
clone_size: -; v_call: TRBV7-6; d_call: -; j_call: TRBJ2-2; cdr3_aa: CASSLVEPRGTGELFF; cdr3_nt: TGTGCCAGCAGCTTAGTGGAACCTCGTGGCACCGGGGAGCTGTTTTTT
clone_size: -; v_call: TRBV19; d_call: -; j_call: TRBJ2-3; cdr3_aa: CASSIGLVATQYF; cdr3_nt: TGTGCCAGTAGTATTGGCCTAGTGGCTACGCAGTATTTT
clone_size: -; v_call: TRBV7-9; d_call: -; j_call: TRBJ1-1; cdr3_aa: CASSLSGGGVSTEAFF; cdr3_nt: TGTGCCAGCAGCTTATCAGGAGGTGGGGTGTCCACTGAAGCTTTCTTT
clone_size: -; v_call: TRBV9; d_call: TRBD2; j_call: TRBJ2-2; cdr3_aa: CASSPNPWLAGGLTGELFF; cdr3_nt: TGTGCCAGCAGCCCAAACCCCTGGCTAGCGGGGGGGCTTACCGGGGAGCTGTTTTTT
clone_size: -; v_call: TRBV6-5; d_call: -; j_call: TRBJ2-3; cdr3_aa: CASRVSTDTQYF; cdr3_nt: TGTGCCTCCCGAGTTAGCACAGATACGCAGTATTTT
clone_size: -; v_call: TRBV5-4; d_call: TRBD2; j_call: TRBJ2-5; cdr3_aa: CASSTGTSGQETQYF; cdr3_nt: TGTGCCAGCAGCACCGGGACTAGCGGCCAAGAGACCCAGTACTTC
clone_size: -; v_call: TRBV4-1; d_call: -; j_call: TRBJ2-5; cdr3_aa: CASSRRGAEETQYF; cdr3_nt: TGCGCCAGCAGCCGAAGAGGGGCAGAAGAGACCCAGTACTTC
clone_size: -; v_call: TRBV4-1; d_call: -; j_call: TRBJ1-6; cdr3_aa: CASSQVSGGFNNSPLHF; cdr3_nt: TGCGCCAGCAGCCAAGTATCAGGAGGGTTTAATAATTCACCCCTCCACTTT
clone_size: -; v_call: TRBV30; d_call: TRBD1; j_call: TRBJ2-7; cdr3_aa: CAWIPPFLNRGSPDEQYF; cdr3_nt: TGTGCCTGGATTCCTCCCTTTTTAAACAGGGGATCCCCCGACGAGCAGTACTTC
clone_size: -; v_call: TRBV2; d_call: -; j_call: TRBJ2-7; cdr3_aa: CASSASPASYGLTSYEQYF; cdr3_nt: TGTGCCAGCAGTGCGAGCCCGGCCTCTTACGGGTTAACCTCCTACGAGCAGTACTTC
clone_size: -; v_call: TRBV6-5; d_call: TRBD2; j_call: TRBJ2-1; cdr3_aa: CASSRLARAYNEQFF; cdr3_nt: TGTGCCAGCAGTAGACTAGCGAGGGCCTACAATGAGCAGTTCTTC
clone_size: once; v_call: TRBV20-1; d_call: -; j_call: TRBJ1-1; cdr3_aa: CSAKGVTEAFF; cdr3_nt: TGCAGTGCTAAAGGGGTCACTGAAGCTTTCTTT
clone_size: once; v_call: TRBV19; d_call: TRBD2; j_call: TRBJ2-3; cdr3_aa: CASSGASGRAMTDTQYF; cdr3_nt: TGTGCCAGTAGTGGGGCTAGCGGGAGGGCCATGACAGATACGCAGTATTTT
clone_size: -; v_call: TRBV2; d_call: TRBD2; j_call: TRBJ2-3; cdr3_aa: CASLVAGGTDTQYF; cdr3_nt: TGTGCCAGCTTGGTAGCGGGGGGCACAGATACGCAGTATTTT
clone_size: -; v_call: TRBV5-6; d_call: TRBD1; j_call: TRBJ1-6; cdr3_aa: CASSLRQGHNSPLHF; cdr3_nt: TGTGCCAGCAGCTTGCGACAGGGCCATAATTCACCCCTCCACTTT
clone_size: -; v_call: TRBV2; d_call: -; j_call: TRBJ2-7; cdr3_aa: CASSEGFFHEQYF; cdr3_nt: TGTGCCAGCAGTGAAGGGTTTTTCCACGAGCAGTACTTC
clone_size: -; v_call: TRBV18; d_call: -; j_call: TRBJ2-1; cdr3_aa: CASSPAASSYNEQFF; cdr3_nt: TGTGCCAGCTCACCGGCGGCGTCGTCCTACAATGAGCAGTTCTTC
clone_size: -; v_call: TRBV27; d_call: TRBD2; j_call: TRBJ2-5; cdr3_aa: CASSSPSGRAQETQYF; cdr3_nt: TGTGCCAGCAGTTCCCCTAGCGGGAGGGCCCAAGAGACCCAGTACTTC
clone_size: -; v_call: TRBV11-2; d_call: -; j_call: TRBJ1-6; cdr3_aa: CASSLEYSPRGGYNSPLHF; cdr3_nt: TGTGCCAGCAGCTTAGAGTATTCGCCCCGAGGGGGCTATAATTCACCCCTCCACTTT
clone_size: -; v_call: TRBV10-1; d_call: -; j_call: TRBJ1-1; cdr3_aa: CASSESTGQTEAFF; cdr3_nt: TGCGCCAGCAGTGAGTCGACTGGACAGACTGAAGCTTTCTTT
clone_size: -; v_call: TRBV6-5; d_call: -; j_call: TRBJ1-3; cdr3_aa: CASSYSSRGTIYF; cdr3_nt: TGTGCCAGCAGTTATTCCTCCCGGGGCACCATATATTTT
clone_size: -; v_call: TRBV24-1; d_call: -; j_call: TRBJ1-2; cdr3_aa: CATSSGEYGYTF; cdr3_nt: TGTGCCACCTCAAGCGGAGAATATGGCTACACCTTC
clone_size: -; v_call: TRBV2; d_call: -; j_call: TRBJ1-1; cdr3_aa: CASSVTRGTEAFF; cdr3_nt: TGTGCCAGCAGTGTTACTCGGGGCACTGAAGCTTTCTTT
clone_size: -; v_call: TRBV3-1/TRBV3-2; d_call: -; j_call: TRBJ2-2; cdr3_aa: CASSQVSAPNTGELFF; cdr3_nt: TGTGCCAGCAGCCAAGTCAGCGCACCGAACACCGGGGAGCTGTTTTTT
clone_size: -; v_call: TRBV7-6; d_call: TRBD2; j_call: TRBJ2-1; cdr3_aa: CASSFRLAGYNEQFF; cdr3_nt: TGTGCCAGCAGCTTCAGACTAGCGGGCTACAATGAGCAGTTCTTC
clone_size: -; v_call: TRBV7-2; d_call: -; j_call: TRBJ2-6; cdr3_aa: CASSINRAGANVLTF; cdr3_nt: TGTGCCAGCAGCATCAACAGGGCTGGGGCCAACGTCCTGACTTTC
clone_size: -; v_call: TRBV2; d_call: -; j_call: TRBJ2-3; cdr3_aa: CASSVSQATQYF; cdr3_nt: TGTGCCAGCAGTGTCTCCCAAGCTACGCAGTATTTT
clone_size: -; v_call: TRBV15; d_call: -; j_call: TRBJ2-5; cdr3_aa: CATSSGVQETQYF; cdr3_nt: TGTGCCACCAGCAGCGGGGTACAAGAGACCCAGTACTTC
clone_size: -; v_call: TRBV11-3; d_call: -; j_call: TRBJ2-5; cdr3_aa: CASSLSSEYQETQYF; cdr3_nt: TGTGCCAGCAGCTTATCCTCTGAGTACCAAGAGACCCAGTACTTC
clone_size: -; v_call: TRBV6-5; d_call: TRBD1; j_call: TRBJ2-1; cdr3_aa: CASNPGQGYNEQFF; cdr3_nt: TGTGCCAGCAACCCGGGACAGGGCTACAATGAGCAGTTCTTC
clone_size: -; v_call: TRBV7-9; d_call: TRBD2; j_call: TRBJ2-3; cdr3_aa: CASSETSGGLFDTQYF; cdr3_nt: TGTGCCAGCAGCGAAACTAGCGGGGGGCTCTTTGATACGCAGTATTTT
clone_size: -; v_call: TRBV10-2; d_call: TRBD2; j_call: TRBJ2-1; cdr3_aa: CASRDRLAGQSNEQFF; cdr3_nt: TGCGCCAGCAGAGATCGACTAGCGGGACAGAGTAATGAGCAGTTCTTC
clone_size: -; v_call: TRBV19; d_call: TRBD2; j_call: TRBJ2-5; cdr3_aa: CASSGGSGETQYF; cdr3_nt: TGTGCCAGTAGTGGCGGGAGCGGAGAGACCCAGTACTTC
clone_size: -; v_call: TRBV11-1; d_call: -; j_call: TRBJ1-6; cdr3_aa: CASGPTETNSPLHF; cdr3_nt: TGTGCCAGTGGCCCCACCGAGACTAATTCACCCCTCCACTTT
clone_size: -; v_call: TRBV30; d_call: -; j_call: TRBJ1-6; cdr3_aa: CAWNRGRNSPLHF; cdr3_nt: TGTGCCTGGAATCGGGGGCGTAATTCACCCCTCCACTTT
clone_size: -; v_call: TRBV2; d_call: -; j_call: TRBJ1-5; cdr3_aa: CASTEESNQPQHF; cdr3_nt: TGTGCCAGCACGGAAGAGAGCAATCAGCCCCAGCATTTT
clone_size: -; v_call: TRBV21-1; d_call: -; j_call: TRBJ1-2; cdr3_aa: CASSKGGEDRVYGYTF; cdr3_nt: TGTGCCAGCAGCAAAGGGGGGGAGGACAGGGTCTATGGCTACACCTTC
clone_size: -; v_call: TRBV4-3; d_call: -; j_call: TRBJ2-7; cdr3_aa: CASSQDPEAFQYF; cdr3_nt: TGCGCCAGCAGCCAAGACCCCGAGGCTTTCCAGTACTTC
clone_size: -; v_call: TRBV3-1/TRBV3-2; d_call: TRBD1; j_call: TRBJ2-5; cdr3_aa: CASSQPQGARETQYF; cdr3_nt: TGTGCCAGCAGCCAACCTCAGGGGGCGAGGGAGACCCAGTACTTC
clone_size: -; v_call: TRBV19; d_call: -; j_call: TRBJ1-4; cdr3_aa: CASREGMANEKLFF; cdr3_nt: TGTGCCAGTAGGGAGGGTATGGCTAATGAAAAACTGTTTTTT
clone_size: -; v_call: TRBV7-2; d_call: -; j_call: TRBJ2-5; cdr3_aa: CASSLNGGGSETQYF; cdr3_nt: TGTGCCAGCAGCTTAAACGGCGGGGGCTCAGAGACCCAGTACTTC
clone_size: -; v_call: TRBV7-2; d_call: TRBD1; j_call: TRBJ1-5; cdr3_aa: CASSLVGGPGQPQHF; cdr3_nt: TGTGCCAGCAGCTTAGTAGGGGGCCCGGGCCAGCCCCAGCATTTT
clone_size: -; v_call: TRBV6-4; d_call: TRBD2; j_call: TRBJ2-4; cdr3_aa: CASSDLFGLAGVFAKNIQYF; cdr3_nt: TGTGCCAGCAGTGACCTATTTGGACTAGCGGGAGTGTTTGCCAAAAACATTCAGTACTTC
clone_size: -; v_call: TRBV6-1; d_call: -; j_call: TRBJ1-2; cdr3_aa: CASSEEVAGQGNYGYTF; cdr3_nt: TGTGCCAGCAGTGAAGAAGTGGCAGGCCAGGGGAACTATGGCTACACCTTC
clone_size: -; v_call: TRBV6-5; d_call: -; j_call: TRBJ2-3; cdr3_aa: CAGDRGPQSTDTQYF; cdr3_nt: TGTGCCGGTGATAGGGGCCCCCAGAGCACAGATACGCAGTATTTT
clone_size: -; v_call: TRBV7-2; d_call: -; j_call: TRBJ1-5; cdr3_aa: CASSRGTRGNSNQPQHF; cdr3_nt: TGTGCCAGCAGCAGAGGGACAAGGGGGAATAGCAATCAGCCCCAGCATTTT
clone_size: -; v_call: TRBV7-2; d_call: -; j_call: TRBJ1-2; cdr3_aa: CASSLESGFASYTF; cdr3_nt: TGTGCCAGCAGCTTAGAGTCTGGGTTTGCGAGCTACACCTTC
clone_size: -; v_call: TRBV6-6; d_call: TRBD1; j_call: TRBJ1-6; cdr3_aa: CASMGGTGLSPLHF; cdr3_nt: TGTGCCAGCATGGGAGGGACAGGGTTATCACCCCTCCACTTT
clone_size: -; v_call: TRBV29-1; d_call: -; j_call: TRBJ2-1; cdr3_aa: CSGTQGEQFF; cdr3_nt: TGCAGCGGCACCCAGGGGGAGCAGTTCTTC
clone_size: -; v_call: TRBV6-5; d_call: -; j_call: TRBJ1-2; cdr3_aa: CASSYTGDYGYTF; cdr3_nt: TGTGCCAGCAGTTACACGGGGGACTATGGCTACACCTTC